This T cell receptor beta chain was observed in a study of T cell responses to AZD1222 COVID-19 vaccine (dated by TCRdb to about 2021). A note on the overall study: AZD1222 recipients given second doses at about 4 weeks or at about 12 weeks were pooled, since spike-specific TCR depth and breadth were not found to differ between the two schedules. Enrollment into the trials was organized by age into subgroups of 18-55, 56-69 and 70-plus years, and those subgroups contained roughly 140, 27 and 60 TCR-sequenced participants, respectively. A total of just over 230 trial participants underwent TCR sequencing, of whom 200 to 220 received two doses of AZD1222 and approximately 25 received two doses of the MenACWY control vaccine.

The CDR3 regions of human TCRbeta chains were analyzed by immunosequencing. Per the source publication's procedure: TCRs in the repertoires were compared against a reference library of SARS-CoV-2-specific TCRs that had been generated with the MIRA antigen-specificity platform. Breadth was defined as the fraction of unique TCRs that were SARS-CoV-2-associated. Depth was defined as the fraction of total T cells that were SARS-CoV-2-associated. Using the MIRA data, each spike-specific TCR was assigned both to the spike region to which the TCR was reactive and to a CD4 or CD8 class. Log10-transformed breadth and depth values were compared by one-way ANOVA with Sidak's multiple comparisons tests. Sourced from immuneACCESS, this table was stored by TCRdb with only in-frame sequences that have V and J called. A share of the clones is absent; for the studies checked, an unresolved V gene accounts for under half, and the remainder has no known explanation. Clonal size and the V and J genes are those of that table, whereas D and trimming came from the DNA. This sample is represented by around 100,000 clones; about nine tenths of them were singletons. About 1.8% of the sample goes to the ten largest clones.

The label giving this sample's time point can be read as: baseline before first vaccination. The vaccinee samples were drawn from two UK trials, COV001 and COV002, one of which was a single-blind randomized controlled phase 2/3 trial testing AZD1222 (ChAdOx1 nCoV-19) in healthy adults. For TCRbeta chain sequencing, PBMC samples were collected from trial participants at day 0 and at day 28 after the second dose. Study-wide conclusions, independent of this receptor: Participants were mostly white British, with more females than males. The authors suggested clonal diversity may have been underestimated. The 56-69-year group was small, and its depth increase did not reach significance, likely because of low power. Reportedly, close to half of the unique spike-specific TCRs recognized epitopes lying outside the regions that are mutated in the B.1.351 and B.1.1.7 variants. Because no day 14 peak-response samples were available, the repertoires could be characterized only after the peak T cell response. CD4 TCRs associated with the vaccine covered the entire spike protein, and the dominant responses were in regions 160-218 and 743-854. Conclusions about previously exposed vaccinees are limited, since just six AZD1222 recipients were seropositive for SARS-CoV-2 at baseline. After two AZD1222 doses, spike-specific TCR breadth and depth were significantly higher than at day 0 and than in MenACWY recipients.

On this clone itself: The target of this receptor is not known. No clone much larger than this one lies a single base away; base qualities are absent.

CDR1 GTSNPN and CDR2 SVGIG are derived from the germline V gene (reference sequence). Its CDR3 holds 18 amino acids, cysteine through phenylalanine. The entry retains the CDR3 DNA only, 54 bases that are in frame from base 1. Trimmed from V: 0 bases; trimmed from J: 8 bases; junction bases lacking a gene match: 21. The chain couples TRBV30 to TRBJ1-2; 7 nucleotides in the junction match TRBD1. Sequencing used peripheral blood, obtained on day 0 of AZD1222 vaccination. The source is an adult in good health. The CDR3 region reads CAWSVELTQGPSGGGYTF. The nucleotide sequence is TGTGCCTGGAGTGTAGAGTTGACACAGGGGCCGTCCGGGGGGGGCTACACCTTC.